This entry lists 22 T cell receptor beta chains sequenced from one sample in a study of T cell repertoires in cytomegalovirus infection. TCRdb independently ran MiXCR on the reads; one entry per CDR3 protein. The repertoire holds fewer than 1,000,000 distinct CDR3 sequences, less than 35% seen once, with 11% to 15% in the top ten. These receptors are not linked to any known antigen. The sample in question was cultured CD8+ T cells from PBMCs, obtained from culture after CMV antigen stimulation. Source of these receptors: a human donor in good health (CMV status not recorded). Some clones in this sample may be carry-over from other donors' samples.

The chain has TRBV11-1 and TRBJ2-1, with D perhaps assigned TRBD1 or TRBD2 (5 bases each). Germline-derived CDR1 and CDR2 are SGHAT and FQDESV (reference sequence). The CDR3 contains 14 residues. The V end lost 2 bases, the J end lost 5 bases, and 10 bases lay between the germline ends. The CDR3 DNA is TGTGCCAGCAGCTTATCACGGGGCGACAATGAGCAGTTCTTC. Protein product: CASSLSRGDNEQFF.

This clonotype has just a few counts. The rearrangement links TRBV11-2 to TRBJ2-5; tentatively, D is TRBD1 or TRBD2 (5 bases each). Trimming shortened V by 0 bases and J by 7 bases, and 9 bases separated the two germline ends. The CDR3 is 13 residues long. CDR1 SGHAT and CDR2 FQNNGV come from the germline V gene. The CDR3 region is CASSLEGDGTQYF. CDR3 DNA sequence: TGTGCCAGCAGCTTAGAAGGGGACGGGACCCAGTACTTC.

This clonotype turned up a few times. The J gene is TRBJ2-3, the V gene TRBV27, with TRBD1 as a possible D gene (6 bases). The CDR3 consists of 16 residues. V was pared by 6 bases and J by 4 bases, with 20 bases between. Germline V gene sequence: CDR1 MNHEY, CDR2 SMNVEV (reference sequence). CDR3 nucleotide sequence: TGTGCCAGCAGCTTTGGGGCCAACAGGGCCGCAGATACGCAGTATTTT. Translation: CASSFGANRAADTQYF.

V and J are TRBV12-3 or TRBV12-4 and TRBJ2-7; D perhaps matches TRBD1 (6 bases). Trimming removed 7 bases from V and 2 bases from J, with 18 bases in between. CDR3 length: 15 amino acids. CDR3 in amino acids: CASILETGSTYEQYF. The CDR3, as DNA: TGTGCCAGCATCCTCGAAACAGGGAGTACCTACGAGCAGTACTTC.

This clonotype has ten or more counts. The chain uses TRBV7-9 and TRBJ2-5; D is ambiguous. The V and J ends lost 3 bases and 4 bases respectively, with 9 bases between them. Germline loops: CDR1 SEHNR, CDR2 FQNEAQ (reference sequence). The CDR3 contains 13 residues. Written as DNA, the CDR3 is TGTGCCAGCAGCTTGGGTAGCAGAGAGACCCAGTACTTC. The encoded protein is CASSLGSRETQYF.

The chain employs TRBV6-4 and TRBJ1-1; no clear D. V was pared by 2 bases and J by 1 base, with 8 bases between. Germline values: CDR1 MRHNA, CDR2 SNTAGT. The CDR3 is made up of 14 amino acids. The CDR3 sequence is CASSDRPENTEAFF. DNA of the CDR3: TGTGCCAGCAGTGACAGGCCTGAGAACACTGAAGCTTTCTTT.

The table lists this clonotype with a few counts. This rearrangement joins TRBV7-9 to TRBJ1-6; 8 bases map to TRBD1. Germline-derived CDR1 and CDR2 are SEHNR and FQNEAQ (reference sequence). The CDR3 loop spans 15 amino acids. V was clipped by 0 bases and J by 9 bases; unmatched bases: 4. The CDR3 loop is CASSLAQGARSPLHF. In DNA, the CDR3 is TGTGCCAGCAGCTTAGCCCAGGGGGCGCGTTCACCCCTCCACTTT.

The table lists this clonotype with a few counts. V usage is TRBV28 and J usage is TRBJ2-1, with D perhaps given as TRBD1 or TRBD2 (5 bases each). Trimming removed 6 bases at V and 3 bases at J, with 12 bases between. CDR1 and CDR2 from the germline V gene are MDHEN and SYDVKM. The CDR3 has 14 residues. The CDR3 region has the DNA TGTGCCAGCAGCCTAGACAGCGGCTACAATGAGCAGTTCTTC. This gives the protein CASSLDSGYNEQFF. The full variable domain, rest sourced from reference TRBV28 and TRBJ2-1, is DVKVTQSSRYLVKRTGEKVFLECVQDMDHENMFWYRQDPGLGLRLIYFSYDVKMKEKGDIPEGYSVSREKKERFSLILESASTNQTSMYLCASSLDSGYNEQFFGPGTRLTVL.

In this sample, this clonotype turned up many times. V is TRBV12-3 or TRBV12-4 and J is TRBJ2-1; D ambiguous. The V and J ends lost 6 bases and 7 bases respectively, with 10 bases between them. The CDR3 is 12 residues long. CDR3 sequence (DNA): TGTGCCAGCAGGGGTCCTAGGAATGAGCAGTTCTTC. Its translation: CASRGPRNEQFF.

At least ten counts were recorded for this clonotype. The rearrangement uses TRBV7-6 and TRBJ2-3, with D unresolved. The germline V gene encodes CDR1 SGHVS and CDR2 FNYEAQ. The length of the CDR3 is 16 residues. With 1 base removed from V and 3 bases from J, the gap between germline ends came to 14 bases. The CDR3 nucleotides are TGTGCCAGCAGCTTAGTCCACAGCACACTTACAGATACGCAGTATTTT. Amino acids: CASSLVHSTLTDTQYF.

This chain uses TRBV7-9 with TRBJ1-2; D is ambiguous. Germline V gives CDR1 SEHNR, CDR2 FQNEAQ (reference sequence). The CDR3 sequence is 12 residues long. Trimming cost V 6 bases and J 0 bases, with 5 bases left between them. CDR3 protein: CASRDSNYGYTF. As DNA, the CDR3 is TGTGCCAGCAGGGATTCTAACTATGGCTACACCTTC.

This clonotype occurred a few times. This chain uses TRBV4-1 with TRBJ2-1; a possible D gene is TRBD2 (6 bases). This CDR3 contains 14 residues. V lost 4 bases and J lost 6, with 13 bases in between. CDR1 MGHRA and CDR2 YSYEKL come from the germline V gene. CDR3 bases: TGCGCCAGCAGCCCAACGACTAGTTCCAATGAGCAGTTCTTC. It encodes CASSPTTSSNEQFF.

This clonotype was seen only once. The V call is TRBV29-1, the J call TRBJ1-1; possibly TRBD1 for D (6 bases). This CDR3 contains 12 residues. Germline V gene lookup returns CDR1 SQVTM and CDR2 ANQGSEA. Trimming removed 7 bases from V and 6 bases from J, with 15 bases in between. The CDR3 here is CSATTGKAEAFF. In DNA, the CDR3 is TGCAGCGCAACAACAGGGAAGGCTGAAGCTTTCTTT.

This clonotype was detected only a few times. The V call is TRBV19, the J call TRBJ1-1; TRBD1 is a possible D gene (6 bases). This CDR3 has 16 residues. The V gene lost 5 bases and the J gene lost 3 bases, with 19 bases spanning the gap. CDR1 LNHDA and CDR2 SQIVND come from the germline V gene (reference sequence). The CDR3 sequence: CASSLDSVKGYTEAFF. CDR3 coding DNA: TGTGCCAGTAGTCTGGACAGTGTGAAAGGGTACACTGAAGCTTTCTTT.

The chain carries TRBV20-1 and TRBJ2-7; no reliable D call. V lost 6 bases to trimming and J lost 2 bases, with 14 bases between them. Looked up from germline, CDR1 is DFQATT and CDR2 is SNEGSKA (reference sequence). The CDR3 contains 13 residues. CDR3 sequence: CSARSDGTYEQYV. DNA of the CDR3: TGCAGTGCCAGATCAGACGGCACCTACGAGCAGTACGTC.

Only one count was recorded for this clonotype. This chain joins TRBV9 and TRBJ1-4, with D maybe TRBD1 (6 bases). With 3 bases removed from V and 8 bases from J, the gap between germline ends came to 14 bases. The CDR3 runs to 14 residues. Germline V CDR1 and CDR2: SGDLS, YYNGEE. For the CDR3, the DNA is TGTGCCAGCAGCGAGGGGGTAACGGGGGAAAAACTGTTTTTT. As protein: CASSEGVTGEKLFF.

V gene TRBV6-1 combines with J gene TRBJ1-2; 7 positions agree with TRBD1. Germline CDR1 is MNHNS and CDR2 is SASEGT. The trim removed 5 bases at V and 6 bases at J, leaving 3 bases unmatched. The CDR3 is 12 amino acids. In nucleotides, the CDR3 is TGTGCCAGCAGTTACAGGGGTGATGGCTACACCTTC. Protein sequence: CASSYRGDGYTF.

Only a few counts were recorded for this clonotype. The rearrangement links TRBV15 to TRBJ1-1; 7 bases match TRBD1. CDR1 is LNHNV and CDR2 is YYDKDF in the germline V gene (reference sequence). The CDR3 covers 16 residues. V trimming: 2 bases; J trimming: 1 base; junction bases outside the gene matches: 7. The CDR3 sequence: CATSRPLRGRNTEAFF. In DNA, the CDR3 is TGTGCCACCAGCAGACCCCTGAGGGGGCGGAACACTGAAGCTTTCTTT.

The chain joins TRBV28 to TRBJ2-2; 9 bases match TRBD1. This CDR3 comprises 16 residues. V shed 6 bases and J 5 bases; nucleotides not matched to a gene: 10. CDR1 and CDR2 (germline): MDHEN, SYDVKM. CDR3 in amino acids: CASSPDRGGWTGELFF. CDR3 sequence (DNA): TGTGCCAGCAGCCCGGACAGGGGAGGTTGGACCGGGGAGCTGTTTTTT.

This clonotype appeared a few times. The genes are TRBV4-1 and TRBJ2-3; D is unresolved. This CDR3 is built from 14 residues. CDR1 is MGHRA, CDR2 YSYEKL, per germline. The V end lost 0 bases, the J end lost 0 bases, and 4 bases lay between the germline ends. The CDR3 is CASSQDTSTDTQYF. The DNA of the CDR3 is TGCGCCAGCAGCCAAGACACTAGCACAGATACGCAGTATTTT.

V gene TRBV5-4 combines with J gene TRBJ2-7, with D possibly being TRBD1 (5 bases). Trimming took 0 bases from V and 2 from J, leaving 12 bases between them. CDR1 is SGHNT and CDR2 is YYREEE in the germline V gene (reference sequence). There are 15 residues in the CDR3. The CDR3 sequence: CASSLGRASTYEQYF. The CDR3 DNA reads as TGTGCCAGCAGCTTGGGCAGGGCGAGCACCTACGAGCAGTACTTC.

This clonotype has only a few counts. V is TRBV19 and J is TRBJ1-1, with 7 bases lining up with TRBD1. CDR1 is LNHDA, CDR2 SQIVND, per germline (reference sequence). V lost 6 bases to trimming and J lost 4 bases; unmatched junction nucleotides: 14. This CDR3 has 16 amino acids. CDR3 in amino acids: CASRKWAGGFGTEAFF. The CDR3 nucleotides are TGTGCCAGTAGAAAGTGGGCAGGGGGGTTTGGCACTGAAGCTTTCTTT.